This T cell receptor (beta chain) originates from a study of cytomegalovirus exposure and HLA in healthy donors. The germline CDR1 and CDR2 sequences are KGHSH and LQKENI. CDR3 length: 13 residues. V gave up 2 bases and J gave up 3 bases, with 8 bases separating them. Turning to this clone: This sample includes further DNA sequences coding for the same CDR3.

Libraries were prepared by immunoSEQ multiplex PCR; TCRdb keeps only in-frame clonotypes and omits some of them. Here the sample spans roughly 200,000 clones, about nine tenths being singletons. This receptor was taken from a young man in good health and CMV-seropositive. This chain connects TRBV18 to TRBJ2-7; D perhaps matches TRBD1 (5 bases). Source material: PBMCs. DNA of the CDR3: TGTGCCAGCTCACCAGCCGACAGCTACGAGCAGTACTTC. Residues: CASSPADSYEQYF.